Listed here are 31 T cell receptor beta chains from one sample, sequenced in a study of OX40 agonist ivuxolimab in advanced cancers. Profiling relied on immunoSEQ multiplex PCR, and the TCRdb table lists in-frame clones only, not all of them. The profile covers about 84,000 clones, with around nine tenths appearing a single time and about 0.45% taken by the ten largest. This specimen was CD4+ or CD8+ T cells sorted from blood, taken in a trial of the OX40 agonist ivuxolimab. These receptors originate from an adult with an advanced solid tumor such as melanoma, head and neck, liver or kidney cancer.

The V gene is TRBV7-9, the J gene TRBJ1-4; 7 positions agree with TRBD1. CDR1 and CDR2 (germline): SEHNR, FQNEAQ (reference sequence). This CDR3 contains 16 residues. After removal of 6 bases from V and 6 bases from J, the junction contained 13 bases not matched to a gene. Here the CDR3 reads CASSTNRDSGYEKLFF. CDR3 DNA: TGTGCCAGCAGTACAAATCGGGACAGCGGGTATGAAAAACTGTTTTTT.

This clone was counted only a few times. The V and J genes are TRBV18 and TRBJ2-1; the match to TRBD2 covers 11 bases. Germline values: CDR1 KGHSH, CDR2 LQKENI. The trim removed 0 bases at V and 8 bases at J, leaving 3 bases unmatched. The CDR3 covers 15 residues. CDR3 nucleotides: TGTGCCAGCTCACCACCGGGACTAGCGGTGTATGAGCAGTTCTTC. Encoded protein: CASSPPGLAVYEQFF. The entire variable domain, with the rest obtained from reference TRBV18 and TRBJ2-1, is as follows: NAGVMQNPRHLVRRRGQEARLRCSPMKGHSHVYWYRQLPEEGLKFMVYLQKENIIDESGMPKERFSAEFPKEGPSILRIQQVVRGDSAAYFCASSPPGLAVYEQFFGPGTRLTVL.

The rearrangement uses TRBV5-4 and TRBJ2-1; 10 bases align to TRBD2. The V gene's germline CDR1 is SGHNT and CDR2 YYREEE (reference sequence). J lost 7 bases, V lost 1 base, and 8 bases had no gene match. This CDR3 has 16 amino acids. For the CDR3, the DNA is TGTGCCAGCAGCTTGCCCCTAGCGGGGGCCTTAAATGAGCAGTTCTTC. Translated, it gives CASSLPLAGALNEQFF.

The rearrangement links TRBV2 to TRBJ2-2; TRBD1 aligns across 8 bases. This CDR3 is built from 15 residues. Germline CDR1 is SNHLY and CDR2 is FYNNEI. J was trimmed by 1 base and V by 5 bases; bases with no gene match: 3. CDR3 sequence (DNA): TGTGCCAGCAGTCAGGGGGCAGAGAACACCGGGGAGCTGTTTTTT. This encodes CASSQGAENTGELFF.

This chain links TRBV2 with TRBJ1-2; D perhaps matches TRBD1 (5 bases). The germline V gene encodes CDR1 SNHLY and CDR2 FYNNEI. The CDR3 runs 14 residues. Deletions cut 7 bases from V and 2 bases from J, with 14 bases between. CDR3 protein: CASIKGPSNYGYTF. CDR3 DNA sequence: TGTGCCAGCATAAAGGGGCCCTCAAACTATGGCTACACCTTC. Full variable domain (remainder filled in from reference TRBV2 and TRBJ1-2): EPEVTQTPSHQVTQMGQEVILRCVPISNHLYFYWYRQILGQKVEFLVSFYNNEISEKSEIFDDQFSVERPDGSNFTLKIRSTKLEDSAMYFCASIKGPSNYGYTFGSGTRLTVV.

The V gene is TRBV9, the J gene TRBJ2-2; D remains unclear. The CDR3 has 15 amino acids. V was cut by 4 bases and J by 8 bases, with 18 bases left in between. Germline assignment: CDR1 SGDLS and CDR2 YYNGEE. The CDR3 region is CASSFAASVGGELFF. Written as DNA, the CDR3 is TGTGCCAGCAGCTTCGCAGCATCGGTCGGGGGGGAGCTGTTTTTT.

This chain connects TRBV19 to TRBJ2-3, with D uncertain. Trimming took 6 bases from V and 2 from J, leaving 12 bases between them. The germline V gene encodes CDR1 LNHDA and CDR2 SQIVND (reference sequence). This CDR3 comprises 14 residues. The CDR3 coding sequence is TGTGCCAGTAGCCCTGTGGAATACACAGATACGCAGTATTTT. Amino acids: CASSPVEYTDTQYF. Together with reference TRBV19 and TRBJ2-3, the CDR3 gives the full variable domain: DGGITQSPKYLFRKEGQNVTLSCEQNLNHDAMYWYRQDPGQGLRLIYYSQIVNDFQKGDIAEGYSVSREKKESFPLTVTSAQKNPTAFYLCASSPVEYTDTQYFGPGTRLTVL.

This clone came up a few times. The CDR3 reads CASSLQGTDGYTF. The CDR3, as DNA: TGCGCCAGCAGCCTACAGGGTACGGATGGCTACACCTTC. The chain couples TRBV5-1 to TRBJ1-2; D possibly corresponds to TRBD1 (6 bases). Trimming left V 4 bases short and J 6 bases short, with 13 bases between. In germline, CDR1 is SGHRS, CDR2 YFSETQ. CDR3 length equals 13 residues.

This sequence joins TRBV18 and TRBJ1-2; 8 nucleotides align to TRBD1. Losses at the gene ends were 3 bases for V and 0 bases for J; bases not matched to a gene: 0. In germline, CDR1 is KGHSH, CDR2 LQKENI. The CDR3 is 14 residues long. The CDR3 coding sequence is TGTGCCAGCTCACCGGGACAGGCTAACTATGGCTACACCTTC. Translating gives CASSPGQANYGYTF.

This clone was seen only a few times. The same CDR3 also results from other DNA sequences found in this sample. The rearrangement links TRBV4-1 to TRBJ1-2, with a tentative D call TRBD1 (5 bases). Germline assignment: CDR1 MGHRA and CDR2 YSYEKL. The V and J ends lost 4 bases and 4 bases respectively, with 16 bases between them. The CDR3 loop spans 15 amino acids. The DNA for the CDR3 is TGCGCCAGCAGCCGTACAGGCGACAGCCCCTATGGCTACACCTTC. Amino acid sequence: CASSRTGDSPYGYTF.

The rearrangement uses TRBV6-5 and TRBJ1-2; no clear D gene. Germline CDR1 and CDR2: MNHEY and SVGAGI. V was pared by 8 bases and J by 7 bases, with 11 bases between. This CDR3 is built from 11 residues. The CDR3 sequence is CASGRAPGYTF. CDR3 coding DNA: TGTGCCAGCGGGAGGGCCCCTGGCTACACCTTC.

The V gene is TRBV7-8, the J gene TRBJ1-3; no clear D gene. This CDR3 contains 15 residues. The germline CDR1 and CDR2 sequences are SGHVS and FQNEAQ. Trimming left V 1 base short and J 4 bases short, with 11 bases between. The CDR3 sequence: CASSLGPGKGNTIYF. CDR3 sequence (DNA): TGTGCCAGCAGCTTAGGTCCGGGGAAGGGAAACACCATATATTTT.

The chain couples TRBV5-1 to TRBJ1-2; maybe TRBD1 (5 bases). The germline V and J ends were trimmed by 0 bases and 2 bases, with 32 bases remaining between them. This CDR3 contains 22 residues. Germline CDR1 and CDR2: SGHRS and YFSETQ. CDR3 sequence (DNA): TGCGCCAGCAGCTTGGGATTCGGGACGGGTGGATCGGGTCTGATGAGGAACTATGGCTACACCTTC. It is translated as CASSLGFGTGGSGLMRNYGYTF.

This chain uses TRBV2 with TRBJ2-1, with a tentative D call TRBD2 (5 bases). Looked up from germline, CDR1 is SNHLY and CDR2 is FYNNEI. The CDR3 runs to 15 residues. Trimming removed 6 bases at V and 7 bases at J, with 19 bases between. CDR3 region: CASRPTGVLRNEQFF. CDR3 nucleotide sequence: TGTGCCAGCAGGCCGACCGGGGTCCTTCGTAATGAGCAGTTCTTC.

A word on this clone: The junction departs from germline at one end; a sequencing error may be responsible. This sample also contains other DNA sequences that code for the same CDR3. This rearrangement joins TRBV6-6 to TRBJ1-5; maybe TRBD1 (5 bases). CDR3 length: 13 amino acids. In germline, CDR1 is MNHNY, CDR2 SVGAGI (reference sequence). The CDR3 DNA sequence: TGCGCCAGCTCAGCCGATGGGGGTCAGCCCCAGCATTTT. As protein: CASSADGGQPQHF.

V is TRBV7-9 and J is TRBJ2-1, with unresolved D. Germline CDR1 reads SEHNR; CDR2 reads FQNEAQ (reference sequence). V lost 7 bases and J lost 6, with 13 bases in between. This CDR3 comprises 13 residues. The CDR3, as DNA: TGTGCCAGCACCCCAGGCGGCTTCAATGAGCAGTTCTTC. Translated: CASTPGGFNEQFF.

V is TRBV28 and J is TRBJ1-2; D gene uncertain. CDR1 and CDR2 (germline): MDHEN, SYDVKM. The CDR3 consists of 13 residues. The germline V and J ends were trimmed by 3 bases and 8 bases, with 13 bases remaining between them. For the CDR3, the DNA is TGTGCCAGCAGTTTGAGGGCCGTTGGGGGCTACACCTTC. Protein: CASSLRAVGGYTF.

This sequence joins TRBV6-5 and TRBJ2-3, with D possibly called TRBD1 or TRBD2 (5 bases each). The CDR3 length is 13 residues. V gave up 6 bases and J gave up 1 base, with 8 bases separating them. Germline CDR1 is MNHEY and CDR2 is SVGAGI. In nucleotides, the CDR3 is TGTGCCAGCAGGATGGGGGGCACAGATACGCAGTATTTT. This sequence encodes CASRMGGTDTQYF.

The chain links TRBV6-6 to TRBJ1-5; 7 bases are a match to TRBD1. The germline CDR1 and CDR2 sequences are MNHNY and SVGAGI (reference sequence). V lost 7 bases to trimming and J lost 6 bases; unmatched junction nucleotides: 6. This CDR3 region has 13 residues. Here the CDR3 reads CASNDRVSQPQHF. Written as DNA, the CDR3 is TGTGCCAGCAACGACAGGGTGAGTCAGCCCCAGCATTTT.

The rearrangement uses TRBV28 and TRBJ2-1; the match to TRBD1 covers 7 bases. The V segment lost 8 bases and the J segment 5 bases; nucleotides outside the gene matches: 9. Germline-derived CDR1 and CDR2 are MDHEN and SYDVKM. This CDR3 contains 14 residues. The CDR3 here is CASSKLDRNNEQFF. DNA for the CDR3: TGTGCCAGCTCCAAATTGGACAGGAACAATGAGCAGTTCTTC.

The chain is built from TRBV4-2 and TRBJ1-4; 8 bases align to TRBD1. V was pared by 4 bases and J by 6 bases, with 10 bases of the junction left unmatched. This CDR3 comprises 16 residues. The germline V gene encodes CDR1 LGHNA and CDR2 YNFKEQ. The CDR3 loop reads CASSPKGQGAHEKLFF. In DNA, the CDR3 is TGTGCCAGCAGCCCGAAGGGTCAGGGGGCGCATGAAAAACTGTTTTTT.

The chain carries TRBV15 and TRBJ2-6; D is possibly TRBD2 (5 bases). CDR3 length: 14 residues. Germline V CDR1 and CDR2: LNHNV, YYDKDF (reference sequence). V dropped 8 bases and J dropped 1 base, with 9 bases sitting between them. CDR3 nucleotides: TGTGCCACCTCCGGGGAGTCTGGGGCCAACGTCCTGACTTTC. This sequence encodes CATSGESGANVLTF.

The rearrangement uses TRBV11-2 and TRBJ2-7; D is possibly TRBD1 or TRBD2 (5 bases each). The germline CDR1 and CDR2 sequences are SGHAT and FQNNGV. The V end lost 0 bases, the J end lost 5 bases, and 20 bases lay between the germline ends. This CDR3 is built from 17 residues. The CDR3 DNA follows: TGTGCCAGCAGCTTAGACCCCCCAGGGAGTGGTAAGGACGAGCAGTACTTC. Its protein product is CASSLDPPGSGKDEQYF.

This chain uses TRBV7-2 with TRBJ2-2, with D tentatively TRBD1 or TRBD2 (6 bases each). Trimming shortened V by 5 bases and J by 5 bases, and 18 bases separated the two germline ends. The CDR3 extends over 16 amino acids. Germline V CDR1 and CDR2: SGHTA, FQGNSA. The CDR3 spells CASSLDGGPRTGELFF. For the CDR3, the DNA is TGTGCCAGCAGCCTTGACGGGGGCCCGCGGACCGGGGAGCTGTTTTTT.

This sequence joins TRBV6-5 and TRBJ1-3; 8 bases line up with TRBD1. Trimming at V came to 2 bases and at J to 2 bases, leaving 2 bases not matched to a gene. Germline V gene data show CDR1 as MNHEY and CDR2 as SVGAGI. CDR3 length: 15 residues. Here the CDR3 DNA reads TGTGCCAGCAGTTACAAGACAGGGGCTGGAAACACCATATATTTT. It translates to CASSYKTGAGNTIYF.

The chain employs TRBV2 and TRBJ2-7, with 9 bases matching TRBD2. CDR1 and CDR2 (germline): SNHLY, FYNNEI. Trimming cost V 6 bases and J 5 bases; bases outside gene matches: 5. This CDR3 comprises 13 residues. The CDR3 nucleotides read TGTGCCAGCAGGGCGGGGGGGCTCAACGAGCAGTACTTC. The encoded protein is CASRAGGLNEQYF.

V usage is TRBV4-1 and J usage is TRBJ2-4; 7 bases agree with TRBD1. Trimming took 7 bases from V and 6 from J; bases not matched to a gene: 12. The CDR3 has 15 residues. Germline V gene lookup returns CDR1 MGHRA and CDR2 YSYEKL. Here the CDR3 DNA reads TGCGCCAGCACCCCGCTCCCGGGACAGATAAACATTCAGTACTTC. Translating gives CASTPLPGQINIQYF.

The chain recombines TRBV11-1 with TRBJ2-1; 11 bases align to TRBD2. This CDR3 is 15 amino acids long. Germline CDR1 is SGHAT and CDR2 is FQDESV (reference sequence). Trimming removed 4 bases from V and 7 bases from J; junction bases left unmatched: 6. In DNA, the CDR3 is TGTGCCAGCAGCTCCGCGACTAGCGGGACAAATGAGCAGTTCTTC. Translated: CASSSATSGTNEQFF.

This clone was observed a few times. The genes are TRBV11-3 and TRBJ2-7; 12 bases line up with TRBD2. Germline CDR1 reads SGHNT; CDR2 reads YENEEA. CDR3 length equals 15 residues. Trimming removed 3 bases from V and 7 bases from J; junction bases left unmatched: 7. This chain's CDR3 is CASSFASGGAGEQYF. The CDR3 DNA sequence: TGTGCCAGCAGCTTCGCTAGCGGGGGGGCCGGGGAGCAGTACTTC. Filled out from reference TRBV11-3 and TRBJ2-7, the complete variable domain reads EAGVVQSPRYKIIEKKQPVAFWCNPISGHNTLYWYLQNLGQGPELLIRYENEEAVDDSQLPKDRFSAERLKGVDSTLKIQPAELGDSAVYLCASSFASGGAGEQYFGPGTRLTVT.

The CDR3 sequence is CASSLARASGTPLSYEQYF. In DNA, the CDR3 is TGTGCCAGCAGCTTAGCGCGGGCTAGCGGGACACCCCTTTCCTACGAGCAGTACTTC. The rearrangement uses TRBV7-8 and TRBJ2-7; 9 bases align to TRBD2. CDR3 length: 19 residues. Looked up from germline, CDR1 is SGHVS and CDR2 is FQNEAQ. The ends lost 0 bases at V and 1 base at J; junction bases unmatched: 13.

The CDR3 bases are TGCGCCAGCAGCTTGGTTGGACAGTCCTACGAGCAGTACTTC. Its protein is CASSLVGQSYEQYF. This sequence joins TRBV5-1 and TRBJ2-7, with a possible D match to TRBD1 (6 bases). CDR1 is SGHRS and CDR2 is YFSETQ in the germline V gene. V was shortened by 0 bases and J by 1 base, with 8 bases between the two germline ends. This CDR3 has 14 amino acids.